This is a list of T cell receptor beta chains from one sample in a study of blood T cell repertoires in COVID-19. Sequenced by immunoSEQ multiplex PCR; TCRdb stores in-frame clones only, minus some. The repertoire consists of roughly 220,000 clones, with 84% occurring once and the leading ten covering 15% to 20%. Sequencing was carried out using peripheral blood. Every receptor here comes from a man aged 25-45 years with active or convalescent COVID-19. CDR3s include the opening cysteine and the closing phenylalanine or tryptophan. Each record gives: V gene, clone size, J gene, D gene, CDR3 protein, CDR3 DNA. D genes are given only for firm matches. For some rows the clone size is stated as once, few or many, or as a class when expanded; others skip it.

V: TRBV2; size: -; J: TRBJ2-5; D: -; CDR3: CASKGEGQGTETQYF; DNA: TGTGCCAGCAAGGGGGAGGGCCAGGGTACGGAGACCCAGTACTTC
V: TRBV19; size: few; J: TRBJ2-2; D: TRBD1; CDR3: CASSIDGTGYTGELFF; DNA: TGTGCCAGTAGTATAGATGGGACAGGGTACACCGGGGAGCTGTTTTTT
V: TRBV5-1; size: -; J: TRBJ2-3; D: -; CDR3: CASSLGTSTDTQYF; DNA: TGCGCCAGCAGCTTGGGGACTAGCACAGATACGCAGTATTTT
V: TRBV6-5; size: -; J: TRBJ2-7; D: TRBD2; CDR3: CASRPPSGSYEQYF; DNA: TGTGCCAGCAGACCCCCTAGCGGGAGTTACGAGCAGTACTTC
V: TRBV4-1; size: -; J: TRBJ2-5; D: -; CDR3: CASSQISLQGETQYF; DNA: TGCGCCAGCAGCCAAATCAGTCTCCAGGGAGAGACCCAGTACTTC
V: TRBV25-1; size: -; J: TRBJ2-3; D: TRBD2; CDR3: CASSEYLAGPDTQYF; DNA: TGTGCCAGCAGTGAATACTTAGCGGGGCCAGATACGCAGTATTTT
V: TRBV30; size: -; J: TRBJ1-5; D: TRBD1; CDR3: CAWSGWDRARQPQHF; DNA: TGTGCCTGGAGTGGGTGGGACAGGGCACGGCAGCCCCAGCATTTT
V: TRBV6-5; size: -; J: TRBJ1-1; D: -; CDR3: CASTVWSTEAFF; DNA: TGTGCCAGCACAGTGTGGAGCACTGAAGCTTTCTTT
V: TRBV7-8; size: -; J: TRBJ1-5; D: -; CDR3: CATTGGGANQPQHF; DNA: TGTGCCACCACCGGGGGGGGTGCGAATCAGCCCCAGCATTTT
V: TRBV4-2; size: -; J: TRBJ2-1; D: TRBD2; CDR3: CASSQVGLAENNEQFF; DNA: TGTGCCAGCAGCCAAGTGGGACTAGCGGAAAACAATGAGCAGTTCTTC
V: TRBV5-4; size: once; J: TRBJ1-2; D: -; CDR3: CASSDSGGGYGYTF; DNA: TGTGCCAGCAGTGATTCGGGGGGCGGATATGGCTACACCTTC
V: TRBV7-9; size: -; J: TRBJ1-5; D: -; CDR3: CASSQNNQPQHF; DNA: TGTGCCAGCAGCCAGAACAATCAGCCCCAGCATTTT
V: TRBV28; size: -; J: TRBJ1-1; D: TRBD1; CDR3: CASSLFWTGKVSNTEAFF; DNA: TGTGCCAGCAGTTTATTCTGGACAGGGAAGGTGTCGAACACTGAAGCTTTCTTT
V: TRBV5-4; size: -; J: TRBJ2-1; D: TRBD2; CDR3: CASSYYGTSGYEQFF; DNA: TGTGCCAGCAGCTATTATGGGACTAGCGGCTATGAGCAGTTCTTC
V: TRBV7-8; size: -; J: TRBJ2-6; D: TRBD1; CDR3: CASSPRGQGALGANVLTF; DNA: TGTGCCAGCAGCCCGAGGGGTCAGGGGGCGCTCGGGGCCAACGTCCTGACTTTC
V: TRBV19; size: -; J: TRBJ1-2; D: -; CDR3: CASSRRVEDGYTF; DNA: TGTGCCAGTTCTAGGCGGGTAGAGGATGGCTACACCTTC
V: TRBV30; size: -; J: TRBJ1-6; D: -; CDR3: CAWRGSSGLSNSPLHF; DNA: TGTGCCTGGAGAGGTAGTTCAGGCCTCTCTAATTCACCCCTCCACTTT
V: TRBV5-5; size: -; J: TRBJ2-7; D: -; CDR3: CASRGGPGFYIRPDEQYF; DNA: TGTGCCAGCAGGGGGGGGCCAGGGTTTTACATTCGGCCCGACGAGCAGTACTTC
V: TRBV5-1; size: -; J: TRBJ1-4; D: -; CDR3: CASSFVGHNEKLFF; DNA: TGCGCCAGCAGCTTTGTCGGACATAATGAAAAACTGTTTTTT
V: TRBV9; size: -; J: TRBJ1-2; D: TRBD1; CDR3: CASSVGDRNYGYTF; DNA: TGTGCCAGCAGCGTAGGGGACAGAAACTATGGCTACACCTTC
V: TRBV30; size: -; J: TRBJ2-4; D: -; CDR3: CAWSWRPLAKNIQYF; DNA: TGTGCCTGGAGTTGGAGACCCCTAGCCAAAAACATTCAGTACTTC
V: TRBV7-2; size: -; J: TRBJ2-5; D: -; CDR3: CASNPGGPIETQYF; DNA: TGTGCCAGCAACCCGGGGGGCCCTATAGAGACCCAGTACTTC
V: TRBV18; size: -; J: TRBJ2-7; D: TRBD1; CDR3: CASSPPGQGAYEQYF; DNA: TGTGCCAGCTCACCACCGGGACAGGGGGCCTACGAGCAGTACTTC
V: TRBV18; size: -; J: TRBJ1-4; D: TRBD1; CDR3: CASSPDREKLFF; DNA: TGTGCCAGCTCACCGGACAGGGAAAAACTGTTTTTT
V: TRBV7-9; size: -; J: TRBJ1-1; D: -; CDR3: CASSGGSATEAFF; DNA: TGTGCCAGCAGCGGAGGGTCGGCCACTGAAGCTTTCTTT
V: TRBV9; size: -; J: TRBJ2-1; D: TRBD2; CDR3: CASSVDASGRTIHNEQFF; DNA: TGTGCCAGCAGCGTAGATGCTAGCGGGAGAACAATCCACAATGAGCAGTTCTTC
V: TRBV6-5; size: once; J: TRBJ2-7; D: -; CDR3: CASSYDRGAHEQYF; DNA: TGTGCCAGCAGTTACGATCGGGGGGCCCACGAGCAGTACTTC
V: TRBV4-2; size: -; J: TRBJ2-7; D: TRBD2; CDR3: CASSQDGAMGGSYEQYF; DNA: TGTGCCAGCAGCCAAGATGGAGCAATGGGAGGGAGTTACGAGCAGTACTTC
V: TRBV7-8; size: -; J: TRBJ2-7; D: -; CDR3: CASSPPGDPQYEQYF; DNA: TGTGCCAGCAGCCCCCCCGGGGATCCCCAGTACGAGCAGTACTTC
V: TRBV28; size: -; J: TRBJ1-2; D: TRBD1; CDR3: CASSPDMDPRDRVRGYTF; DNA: TGTGCCAGCAGTCCCGATATGGACCCCCGGGACAGGGTGCGGGGCTACACCTTC
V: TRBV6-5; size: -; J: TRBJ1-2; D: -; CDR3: CATFLTQDRNYGYTF; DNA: TGTGCCACCTTCCTAACTCAAGACAGGAACTATGGCTACACCTTC
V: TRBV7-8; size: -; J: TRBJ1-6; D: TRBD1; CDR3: CASSLESGQNNSPLHF; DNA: TGTGCCAGCAGCTTAGAGTCGGGACAGAATAATTCACCCCTCCACTTT
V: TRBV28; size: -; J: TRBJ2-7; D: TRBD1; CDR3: CASSLLAGGPYEQYF; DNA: TGTGCCAGCAGTTTATTAGCAGGGGGCCCTTACGAGCAGTACTTC
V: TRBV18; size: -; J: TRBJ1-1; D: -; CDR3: CASSPPGAGNTEAFF; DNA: TGTGCCAGCTCACCACCAGGGGCTGGGAACACTGAAGCTTTCTTT
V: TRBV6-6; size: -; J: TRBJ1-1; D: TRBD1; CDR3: CASKTGETNTEAFF; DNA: TGTGCCAGCAAAACAGGGGAAACTAACACTGAAGCTTTCTTT
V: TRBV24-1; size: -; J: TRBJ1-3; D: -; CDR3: CATSDPREGGNTIYF; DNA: TGTGCCACCAGTGACCCGCGGGAGGGCGGCAACACCATATATTTT
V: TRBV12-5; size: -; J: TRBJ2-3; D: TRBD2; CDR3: CASAQAPAGGLDTQYF; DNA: TGTGCTAGTGCTCAGGCTCCGGCGGGGGGACTCGATACGCAGTATTTT
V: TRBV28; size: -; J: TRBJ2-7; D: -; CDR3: CASSGPSPGALYEQYF; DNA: TGTGCCAGCAGTGGACCTTCCCCAGGGGCCCTCTACGAGCAGTACTTC
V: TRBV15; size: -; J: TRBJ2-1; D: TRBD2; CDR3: CATSRDRTGGRNEQFF; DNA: TGTGCCACCAGCAGAGATCGGACGGGGGGGCGGAATGAGCAGTTCTTC
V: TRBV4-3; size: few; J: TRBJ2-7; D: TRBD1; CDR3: CASSQDRRGGTYEQYF; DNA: TGCGCCAGCAGCCAAGATAGGCGAGGGGGCACCTACGAGCAGTACTTC
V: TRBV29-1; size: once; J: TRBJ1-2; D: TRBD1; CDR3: CSVRHRDRGDYTF; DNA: TGCAGCGTACGGCACCGGGACAGGGGTGACTACACCTTC
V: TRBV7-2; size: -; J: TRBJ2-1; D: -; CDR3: CASSFSGNPDNEQFF; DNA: TGTGCCAGCAGTTTTAGCGGAAACCCCGACAATGAGCAGTTCTTC
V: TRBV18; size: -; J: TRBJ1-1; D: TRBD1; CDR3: CASSHDRDTEAFF; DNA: TGTGCCAGCTCGCACGACAGGGACACTGAAGCTTTCTTT
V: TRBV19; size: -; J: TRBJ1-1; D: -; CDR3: CASSFRGAEAFF; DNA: TGTGCCAGTAGTTTCAGGGGCGCTGAAGCTTTCTTT
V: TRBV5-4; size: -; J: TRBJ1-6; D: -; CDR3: CASSLAGPSYNSPLHF; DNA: TGTGCCAGCAGCTTGGCCGGTCCCTCCTATAATTCACCCCTCCACTTT
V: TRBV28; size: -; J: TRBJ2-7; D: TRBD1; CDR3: CASAQPGTGGYEQYF; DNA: TGTGCCAGCGCACAACCCGGGACAGGTGGCTACGAGCAGTACTTC
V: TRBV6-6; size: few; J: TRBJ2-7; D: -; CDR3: CASSLGLYYEQYF; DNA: TGTGCCAGCAGTTTGGGACTTTACTACGAGCAGTACTTC
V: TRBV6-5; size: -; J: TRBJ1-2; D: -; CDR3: CASSRTPNYGYTF; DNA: TGTGCCAGCAGCCGTACACCTAACTATGGCTACACCTTC
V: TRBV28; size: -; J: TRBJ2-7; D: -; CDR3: CASSLGTTVEQYF; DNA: TGTGCCAGCAGTTTAGGGACAACAGTCGAGCAGTACTTC
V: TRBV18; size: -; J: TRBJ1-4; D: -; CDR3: CASSLGWGPTEKLFF; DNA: TGTGCCAGCTCACTAGGGTGGGGGCCCACAGAAAAACTGTTTTTT
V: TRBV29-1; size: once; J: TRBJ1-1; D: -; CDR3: CSVEGVEGGRTEAFF; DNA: TGCAGCGTTGAAGGGGTGGAGGGAGGGAGGACTGAAGCTTTCTTT
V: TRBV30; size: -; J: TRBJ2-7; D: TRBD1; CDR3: CAWSVGTGSYEQYF; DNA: TGTGCCTGGAGTGTAGGGACAGGGTCCTACGAGCAGTACTTC
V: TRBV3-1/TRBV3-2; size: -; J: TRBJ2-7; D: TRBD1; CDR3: CASSPPRDSYEQYF; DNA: TGTGCCAGCAGCCCCCCCCGGGACAGCTACGAGCAGTACTTC
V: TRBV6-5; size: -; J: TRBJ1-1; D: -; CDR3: CASSYVANTEAFF; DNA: TGTGCCAGCAGTTACGTAGCGAACACTGAAGCTTTCTTT
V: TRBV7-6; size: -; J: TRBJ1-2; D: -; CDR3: CASSLAAPGDWAGGYTF; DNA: TGTGCCAGCAGCTTAGCCGCTCCGGGGGATTGGGCCGGTGGCTACACCTTC
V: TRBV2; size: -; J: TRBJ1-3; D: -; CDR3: CASSPGGNTIYF; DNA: TGTGCCAGCAGTCCGGGAGGAAACACCATATATTTT
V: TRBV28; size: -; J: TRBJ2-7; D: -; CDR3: CASSWTGTGGGEQYF; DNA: TGTGCCAGCAGTTGGACCGGGACTGGGGGTGGGGAGCAGTACTTC
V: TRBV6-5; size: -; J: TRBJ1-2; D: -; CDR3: CASSYSNGGGRGYTF; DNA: TGTGCCAGCAGTTACTCGAATGGGGGAGGTAGGGGCTACACCTTC